This entry concerns a single TCR beta chain. The sample is drawn from a study of cytomegalovirus exposure and HLA in healthy donors. In the PCR, 60 Vbeta and 13 Jbeta primers were used. Data came from immunoSEQ multiplex PCR; TCRdb stores just in-frame clones and leaves some out. The sample includes 95,000 to 100,000 clones, about 80% of them seen just once. This CDR3 has 16 amino acids. Germline lookup yields CDR1 LNHDA and CDR2 SQIVND (reference sequence). Trimming took 7 bases from V and 2 from J, leaving 18 bases between them. This chain uses TRBV19 with TRBJ1-5, with D perhaps matching TRBD1 (6 bases). Input material: PBMCs. The source is a man aged 35-49 years in good health and CMV-seronegative. The CDR3 sequence is CASMSRDTQRNQPQHF. In DNA, the CDR3 is TGTGCCAGTATGAGCCGGGACACCCAACGCAATCAGCCCCAGCATTTT.